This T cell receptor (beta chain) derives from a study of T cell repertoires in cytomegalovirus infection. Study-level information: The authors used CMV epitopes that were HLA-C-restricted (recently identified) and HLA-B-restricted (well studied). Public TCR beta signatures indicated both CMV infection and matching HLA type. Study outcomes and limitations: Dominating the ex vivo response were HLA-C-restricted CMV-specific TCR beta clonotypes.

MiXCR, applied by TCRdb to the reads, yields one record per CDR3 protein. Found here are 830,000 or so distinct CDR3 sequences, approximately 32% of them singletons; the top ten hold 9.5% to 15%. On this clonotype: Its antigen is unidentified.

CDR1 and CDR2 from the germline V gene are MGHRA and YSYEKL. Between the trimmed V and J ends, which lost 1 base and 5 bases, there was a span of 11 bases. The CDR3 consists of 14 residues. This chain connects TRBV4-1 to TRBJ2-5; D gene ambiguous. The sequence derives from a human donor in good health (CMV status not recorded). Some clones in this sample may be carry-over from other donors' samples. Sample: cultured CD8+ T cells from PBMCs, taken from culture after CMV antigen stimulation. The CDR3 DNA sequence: TGCGCCAGCAGCCAAGTGCTCGGCCAGGAGACCCAGTACTTC. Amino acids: CASSQVLGQETQYF.